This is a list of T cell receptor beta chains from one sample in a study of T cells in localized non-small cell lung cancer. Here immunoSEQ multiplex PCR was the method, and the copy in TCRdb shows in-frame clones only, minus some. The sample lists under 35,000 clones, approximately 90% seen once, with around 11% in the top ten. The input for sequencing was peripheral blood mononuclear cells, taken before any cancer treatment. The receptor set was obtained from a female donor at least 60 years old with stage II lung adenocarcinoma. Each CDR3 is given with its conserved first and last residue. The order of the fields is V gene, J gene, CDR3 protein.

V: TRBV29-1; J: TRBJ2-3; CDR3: CSVEKGQGETQYF
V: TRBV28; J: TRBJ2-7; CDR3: CASSTSYEQYF
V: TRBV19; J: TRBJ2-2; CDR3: CASSIEGSGAANTGELFF
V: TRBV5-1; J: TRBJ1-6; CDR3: CASSAGMESPLHF
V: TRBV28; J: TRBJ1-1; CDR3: CASSSYTEAFF
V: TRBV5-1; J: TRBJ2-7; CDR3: CASRLPGQSYEQYF
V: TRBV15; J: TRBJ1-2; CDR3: CATSDGTARWGGYGYTF
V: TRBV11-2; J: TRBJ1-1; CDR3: CASSSNRDTEAFF
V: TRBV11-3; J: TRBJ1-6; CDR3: CASSLEQNSPLHF
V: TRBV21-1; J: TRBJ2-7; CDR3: CASSPERRGPGVVEQYF
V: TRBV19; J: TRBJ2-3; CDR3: CASSNSGLSTDTQYF
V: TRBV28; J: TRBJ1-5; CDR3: CASNRQGGLEPQHF
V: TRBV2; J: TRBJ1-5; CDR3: CASSGGSQPQHF
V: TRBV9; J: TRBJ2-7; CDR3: CASSVGGANEQYF
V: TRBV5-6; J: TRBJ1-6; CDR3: CASSTRRSSSYNSPLHF
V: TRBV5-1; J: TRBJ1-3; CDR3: CASSFGTVEKTIYF
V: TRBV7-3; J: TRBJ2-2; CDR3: CASGLGQGDTGELFF
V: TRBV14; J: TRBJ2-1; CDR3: CASSQALTGEQFF
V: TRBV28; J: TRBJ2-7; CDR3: CASIDPGTGSYEQYF
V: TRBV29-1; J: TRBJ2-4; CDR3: CSVETSLAKNIQYF
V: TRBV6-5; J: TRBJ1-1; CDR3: CASSLTPDRNTEAFF
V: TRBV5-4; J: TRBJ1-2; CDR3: CASTRRGSRGYTF
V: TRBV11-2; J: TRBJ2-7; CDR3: CASSSPYEQYF
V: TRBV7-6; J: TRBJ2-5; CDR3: CASSLVYGGGQETQYF
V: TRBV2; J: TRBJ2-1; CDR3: CASSVSGSGYNEQFF
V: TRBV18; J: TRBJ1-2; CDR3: CASSPKEGGYTF
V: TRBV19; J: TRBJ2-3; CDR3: CASSIGGAGSSTDTQYF
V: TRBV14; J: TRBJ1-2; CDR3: CASSQDGYYGYTF
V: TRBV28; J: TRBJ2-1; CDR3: CASSLSRPLMRNEQFF
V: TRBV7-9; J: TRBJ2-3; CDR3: CASSPPVSRETQYF
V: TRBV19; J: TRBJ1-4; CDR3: CASSPDRVATTNEKLFF
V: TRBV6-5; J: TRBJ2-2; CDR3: CASIGASGPRGELFF
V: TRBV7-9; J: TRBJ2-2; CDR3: CASSFRELFF
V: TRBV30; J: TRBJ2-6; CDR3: CAWSWTDAELGGANVLTF
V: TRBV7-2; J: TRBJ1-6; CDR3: CASSSPPGKGPSPLHF
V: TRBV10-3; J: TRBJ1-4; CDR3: CAISEGATNEKLFF
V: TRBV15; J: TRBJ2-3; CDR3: CATSRGLAGGPSTDTQYF
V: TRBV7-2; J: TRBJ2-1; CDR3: CASSSDRFREQFF
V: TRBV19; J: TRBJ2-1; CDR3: CASSKPGTSNEQFF
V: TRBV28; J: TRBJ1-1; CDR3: CASLSMNTEAFF
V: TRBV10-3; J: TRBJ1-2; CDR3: CAISGQGDYGYTF
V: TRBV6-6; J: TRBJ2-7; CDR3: CASSFGLAGSSYEQYF
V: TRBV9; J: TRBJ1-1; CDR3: CASSVGPNTEAFF
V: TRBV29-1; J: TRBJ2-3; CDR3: CSGQEDTQYF
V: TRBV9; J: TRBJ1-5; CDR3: CASSSTGSLPQHF
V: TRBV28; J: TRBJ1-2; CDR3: CASSSLLKNGYTF
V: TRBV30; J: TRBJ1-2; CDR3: CALEGARGYTF
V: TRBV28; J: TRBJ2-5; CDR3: CASSKVGGETQYF
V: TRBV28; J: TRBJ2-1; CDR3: CASSFSQTEQFF
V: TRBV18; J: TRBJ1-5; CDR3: CASSPSSGVVRNQPQHF
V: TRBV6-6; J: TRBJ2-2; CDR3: CASSDLRGDGTGELFF